The present T cell receptor (beta chain) was sequenced within a study of somatic mutations in cytotoxic T cells in rheumatoid arthritis (dated by TCRdb to about 2017). Background for the entire study: Before any treatment started and right after they were diagnosed, patients gave peripheral blood samples (30 ml EDTA). Some T-cell populations stained with V beta antibodies were sorted by flow on a FACSAria II or Sony SH800 to nearly 100% purity, with sorted V beta1+ cells additionally subjected to TCRB sequencing. Whether expanded CD8+ T-cell clones in untreated, newly diagnosed rheumatoid arthritis carry somatic mutations was the study question, and clonality was characterized with TCRB deep sequencing. For roughly 61 rheumatoid arthritis patients and 20 or so healthy controls, TCRB deep sequencing was carried out. Patient and control groups had essentially identical median ages.

Positive magnetic bead selection on an AutoMACS was used to isolate CD4+ and CD8+ cells, with flow cytometry used to check purity. A TCR V beta antibody panel was used in flow cytometry to screen first for clonal expansions, which were then characterized by TCRB deep sequencing of sorted CD8+ fractions. Peripheral blood mononuclear cells were isolated by Ficoll-Paque PLUS density gradient separation. Nucleospin Tissue or Tissue XS kits were used to extract DNA from CD4-enriched, CD8-enriched or PBMC samples, and a Qubit 2.0 fluorometer was used for quantification. Concerning this clone: The clone's antigen remains unknown. No quality values exist for individual bases; no much larger clone is one base distant.

General conclusions and limits of the study: The largest CD8+ clone made up more than 20% of CD8+ cells in about an eighth of the roughly 60 patients, and blood and synovial fluid shared several identical CD8+ TCRB sequences. The slight TRBV07 underrepresentation in patients was not adjusted for multiple comparisons. It was unknown which antigens the expanded CD8+ clones targeted, and their absence from virus-specific databases did not exclude viral specificity. There was no significant difference in CD8+ T-cell clonality between rheumatoid arthritis patients and age-matched healthy controls. In patients, CD8+ clonality rose with age (Spearman r ≈ 0.49), which was not the case in healthy controls.

The germline V gene yields SGHRS for CDR1 and YFSETQ for CDR2. The CDR3, from cysteine to phenylalanine, totals 17 residues. The only DNA kept is the CDR3, 51 bases in frame from the first base. Unmatched junction bases come to 8, with V trimmed by 0 bases and J by 4 bases. The immunoSEQ assay was applied to genomic DNA for TCRB CDR3 sequencing. The study's processing was this. When patient CD8+ clones exceeding 1% were checked against published virus-specific TCRB sequences, only a few matched. The analyses included only productive TCRB rearrangements. Clonality was expressed as a Shannon entropy-based productive clonality index, with each clone defined by a unique TCRB CDR3 sequence. Repertoire overlap for a pair of samples was computed from each clone's template counts relative to total templates per sample. V-gene usage measured by flow cytometry correlated with TCRB sequencing V-gene usage, with a Spearman r of approximately 0.66. The source is immuneACCESS, and TCRdb retained only in-frame sequences with V and J called. Part of the clones is not carried over; for the studies checked, unresolved V genes explain less than half of this, and the remainder is unexplained. Clone size and V and J calls were adopted from that table, with D and trimming inferred from the DNA. The sample table shows 20,000 to 25,000 clones, and roughly 80% are seen once. Together, the top ten hold approximately 11% of the sample.

The source of this sequence is an adult with rheumatoid arthritis. The rearrangement joined TRBV5-1 to TRBJ2-2; a stretch of 8 junction bases matches TRBD2. The specimen sequenced was CD8+ T cells sorted from blood. The nucleotide sequence is TGCGCCAGCAGCTTGGTCATCCGGGGGGGCCGCACCGGGGAGCTGTTTTTT. Its protein reads: CASSLVIRGGRTGELFF.